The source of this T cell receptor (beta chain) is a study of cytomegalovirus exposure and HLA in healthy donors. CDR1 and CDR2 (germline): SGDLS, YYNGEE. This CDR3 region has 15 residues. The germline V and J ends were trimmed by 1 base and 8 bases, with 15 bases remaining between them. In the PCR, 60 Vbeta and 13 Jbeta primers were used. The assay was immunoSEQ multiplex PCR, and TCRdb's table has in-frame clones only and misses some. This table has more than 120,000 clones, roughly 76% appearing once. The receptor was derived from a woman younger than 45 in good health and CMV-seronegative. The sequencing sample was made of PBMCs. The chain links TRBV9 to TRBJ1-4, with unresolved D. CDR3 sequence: CASSVSPVEREKLFF. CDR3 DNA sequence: TGTGCCAGCAGCGTATCCCCCGTGGAGAGAGAAAAACTGTTTTTT.